This TCR beta chain was documented in a study of cytomegalovirus exposure and HLA in healthy donors. For the study at large: Roughly 89 million unique TCR sequences came from HLA-typed donors in an early release.

Points on this clone: Its antigen is unknown.

Overall study findings and caveats: CMV antigen specificity was confirmed in vitro for a few CMV-associated chains.

PCR employed 60 Vbeta and 13 Jbeta primers. Clones were read by immunoSEQ multiplex PCR, and TCRdb kept only the in-frame ones, dropping some. The sample holds around 150,000 clones, about 85% seen once. The sequence came from a boy under 10 years old in good health and CMV-seronegative. What was sequenced was PBMCs.

The CDR3 reads CASSPPLSGRGNTGELFF. The CDR3 region has the DNA TGTGCCAGCAGCCCGCCCCTTAGCGGGAGGGGGAACACCGGGGAGCTGTTTTTT. The chain combines TRBV5-4 with TRBJ2-2, with 11 bases matching TRBD2. Germline CDR1 is SGHNT and CDR2 is YYREEE (reference sequence). The V segment lost 4 bases and the J segment 1 base; nucleotides outside the gene matches: 9. This CDR3 contains 18 residues.